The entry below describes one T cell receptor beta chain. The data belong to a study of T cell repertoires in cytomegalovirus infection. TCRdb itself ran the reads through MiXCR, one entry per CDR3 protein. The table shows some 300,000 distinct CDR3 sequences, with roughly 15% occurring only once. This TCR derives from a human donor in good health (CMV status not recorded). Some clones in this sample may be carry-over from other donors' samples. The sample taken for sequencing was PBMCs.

The CDR3 protein is CASSYRMTAGGRNEQFF. The CDR3 DNA reads TGTGCCAGCAGTTACCGAATGACAGCGGGGGGCAGGAATGAGCAGTTCTTC. The chain is built from TRBV6-2 or TRBV6-3 and TRBJ2-1, with TRBD2 matching over 9 bases. With V trimmed by 2 bases and J by 7 bases, 12 bases remained unmatched. The CDR3 covers 17 residues. The germline V gene has CDR1 MNHEY and CDR2 SVGEGT.